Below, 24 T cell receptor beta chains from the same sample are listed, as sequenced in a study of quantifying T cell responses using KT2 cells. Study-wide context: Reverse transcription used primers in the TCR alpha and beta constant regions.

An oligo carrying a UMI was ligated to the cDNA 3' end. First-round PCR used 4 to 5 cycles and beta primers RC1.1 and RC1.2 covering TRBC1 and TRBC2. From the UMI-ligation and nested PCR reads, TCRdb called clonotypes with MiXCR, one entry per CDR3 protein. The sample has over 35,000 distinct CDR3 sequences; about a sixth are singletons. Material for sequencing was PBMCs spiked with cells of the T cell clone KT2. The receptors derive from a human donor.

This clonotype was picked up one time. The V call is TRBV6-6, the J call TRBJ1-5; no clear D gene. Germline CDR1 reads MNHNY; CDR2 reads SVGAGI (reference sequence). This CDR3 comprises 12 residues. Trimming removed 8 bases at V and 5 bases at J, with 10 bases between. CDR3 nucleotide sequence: TGTGCCAGCTCCCTGAGCGATCAGCCCCAGCATTTT. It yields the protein CASSLSDQPQHF.

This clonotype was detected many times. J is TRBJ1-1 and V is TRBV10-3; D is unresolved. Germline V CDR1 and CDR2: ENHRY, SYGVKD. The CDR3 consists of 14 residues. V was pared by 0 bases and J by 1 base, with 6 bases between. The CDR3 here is CAISESTENTEAFF. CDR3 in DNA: TGTGCCATCAGTGAGTCAACGGAGAACACTGAAGCTTTCTTT.

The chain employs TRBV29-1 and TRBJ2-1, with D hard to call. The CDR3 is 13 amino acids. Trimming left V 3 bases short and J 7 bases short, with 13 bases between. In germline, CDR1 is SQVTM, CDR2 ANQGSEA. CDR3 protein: CSVERPLTNEQFF. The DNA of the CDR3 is TGCAGCGTTGAGAGGCCCCTGACTAATGAGCAGTTCTTC.

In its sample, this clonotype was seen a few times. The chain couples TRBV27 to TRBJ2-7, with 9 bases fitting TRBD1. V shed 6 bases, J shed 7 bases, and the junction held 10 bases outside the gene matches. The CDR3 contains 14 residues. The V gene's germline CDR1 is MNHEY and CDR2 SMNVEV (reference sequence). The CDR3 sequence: CASRYRDRVGEQYF. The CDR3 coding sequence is TGTGCCAGCAGATACCGGGACAGGGTGGGAGAGCAGTACTTC.

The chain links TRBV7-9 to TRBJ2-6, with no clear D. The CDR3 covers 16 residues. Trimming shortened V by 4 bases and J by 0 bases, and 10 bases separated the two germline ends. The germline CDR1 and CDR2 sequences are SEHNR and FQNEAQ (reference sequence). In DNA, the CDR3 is TGTGCCAGCAGCTCCGGCAGGCGCTCTGGGGCCAACGTCCTGACTTTC. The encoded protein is CASSSGRRSGANVLTF.

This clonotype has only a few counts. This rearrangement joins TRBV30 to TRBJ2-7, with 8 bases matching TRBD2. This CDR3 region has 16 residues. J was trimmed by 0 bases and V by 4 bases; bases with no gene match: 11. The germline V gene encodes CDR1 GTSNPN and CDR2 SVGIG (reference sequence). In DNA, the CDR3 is TGTGCCTGGACCGGGATGCGGGGGGCATTCTCCTACGAGCAGTACTTC. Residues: CAWTGMRGAFSYEQYF.

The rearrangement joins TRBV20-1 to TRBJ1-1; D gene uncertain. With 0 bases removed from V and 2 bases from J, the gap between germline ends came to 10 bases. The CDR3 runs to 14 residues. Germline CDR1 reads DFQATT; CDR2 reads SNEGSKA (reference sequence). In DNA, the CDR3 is TGCAGTGCTAGAGATGGGCGGAAAAACACTGAAGCTTTCTTT. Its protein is CSARDGRKNTEAFF.

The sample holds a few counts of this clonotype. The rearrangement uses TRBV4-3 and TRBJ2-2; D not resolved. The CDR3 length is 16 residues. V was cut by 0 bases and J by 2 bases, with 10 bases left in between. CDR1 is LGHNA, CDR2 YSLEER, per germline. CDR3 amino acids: CASSQEVPHNTGELFF. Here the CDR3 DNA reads TGCGCCAGCAGCCAAGAGGTCCCCCACAACACCGGGGAGCTGTTTTTT.

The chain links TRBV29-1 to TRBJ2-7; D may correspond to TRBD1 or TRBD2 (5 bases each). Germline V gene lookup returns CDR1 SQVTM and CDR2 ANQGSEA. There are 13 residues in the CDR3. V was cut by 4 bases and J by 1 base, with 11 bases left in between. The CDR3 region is CSVGDGTSYEQYF. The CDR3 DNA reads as TGCAGCGTTGGGGACGGTACATCCTACGAGCAGTACTTC.

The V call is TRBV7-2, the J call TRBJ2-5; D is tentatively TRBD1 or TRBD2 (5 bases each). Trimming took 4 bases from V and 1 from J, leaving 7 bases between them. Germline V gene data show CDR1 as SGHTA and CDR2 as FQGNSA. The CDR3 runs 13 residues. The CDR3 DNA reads TGTGCCAGCAGCTGGGACCGCCAAGAGACCCAGTACTTC. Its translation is CASSWDRQETQYF.

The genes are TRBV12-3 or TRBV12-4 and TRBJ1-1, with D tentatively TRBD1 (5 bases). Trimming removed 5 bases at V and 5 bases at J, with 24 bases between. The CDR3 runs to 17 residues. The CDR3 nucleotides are TGTGCCAGCAGTGCCGGAGGTATTGAGGGGTATGTTACTGAAGCTTTCTTT. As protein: CASSAGGIEGYVTEAFF.

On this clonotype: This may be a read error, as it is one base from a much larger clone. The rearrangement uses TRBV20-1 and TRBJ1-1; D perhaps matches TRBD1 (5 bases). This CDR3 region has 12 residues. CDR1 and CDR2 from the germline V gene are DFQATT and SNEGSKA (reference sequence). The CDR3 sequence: CSPNGPQGPSVF. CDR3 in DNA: TGCAGTCCTAATGGACCCCAGGGCCCTAGCGTCTTT.

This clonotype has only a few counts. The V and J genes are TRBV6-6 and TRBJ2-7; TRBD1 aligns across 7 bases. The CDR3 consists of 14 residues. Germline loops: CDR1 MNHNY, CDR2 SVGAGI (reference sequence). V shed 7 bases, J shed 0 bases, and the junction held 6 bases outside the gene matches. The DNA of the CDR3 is TGTGCCAGCACCGGACAGGCGACCTCCTACGAGCAGTACTTC. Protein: CASTGQATSYEQYF.

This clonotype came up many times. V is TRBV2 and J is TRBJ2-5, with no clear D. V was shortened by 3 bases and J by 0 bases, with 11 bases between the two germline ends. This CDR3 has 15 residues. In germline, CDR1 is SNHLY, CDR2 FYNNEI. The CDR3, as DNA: TGTGCCAGCAGTGATACGAACAGAAACCAAGAGACCCAGTACTTC. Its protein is CASSDTNRNQETQYF.

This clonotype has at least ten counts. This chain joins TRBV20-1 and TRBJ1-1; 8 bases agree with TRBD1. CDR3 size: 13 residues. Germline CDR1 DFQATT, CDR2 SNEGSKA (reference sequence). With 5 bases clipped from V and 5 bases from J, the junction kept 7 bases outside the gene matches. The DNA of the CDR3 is TGCAGTGCTTTCGACAGGGGTACGACTGAAGCTTTCTTT. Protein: CSAFDRGTTEAFF.

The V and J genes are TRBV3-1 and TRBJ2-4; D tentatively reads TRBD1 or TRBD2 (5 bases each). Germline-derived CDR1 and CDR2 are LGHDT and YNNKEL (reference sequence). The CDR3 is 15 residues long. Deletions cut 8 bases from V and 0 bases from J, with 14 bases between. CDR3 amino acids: CASGPRDPAKNIQYF. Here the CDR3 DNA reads TGTGCCAGCGGACCCCGGGACCCAGCCAAAAACATTCAGTACTTC.

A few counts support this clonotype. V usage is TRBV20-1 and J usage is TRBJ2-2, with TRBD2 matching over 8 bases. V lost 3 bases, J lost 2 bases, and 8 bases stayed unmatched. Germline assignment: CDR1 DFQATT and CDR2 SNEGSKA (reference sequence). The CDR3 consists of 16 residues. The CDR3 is CSASFSGSTNTGELFF. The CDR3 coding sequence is TGCAGTGCTAGTTTCAGCGGGAGTACTAACACCGGGGAGCTGTTTTTT.

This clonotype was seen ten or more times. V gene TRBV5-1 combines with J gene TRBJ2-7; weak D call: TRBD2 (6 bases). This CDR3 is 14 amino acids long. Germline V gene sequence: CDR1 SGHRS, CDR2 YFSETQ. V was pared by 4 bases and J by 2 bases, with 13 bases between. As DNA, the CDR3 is TGCGCCAGCAGCCCGGGAGACCTAACCTACGAGCAGTACTTC. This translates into CASSPGDLTYEQYF.

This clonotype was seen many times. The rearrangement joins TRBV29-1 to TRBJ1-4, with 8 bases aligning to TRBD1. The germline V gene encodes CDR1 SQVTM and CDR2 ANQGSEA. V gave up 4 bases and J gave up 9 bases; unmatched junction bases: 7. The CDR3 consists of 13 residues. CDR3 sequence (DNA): TGCAGCGTTGCCGACAGGGGAAGGCAAAAACTGTTTTTT. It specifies CSVADRGRQKLFF.

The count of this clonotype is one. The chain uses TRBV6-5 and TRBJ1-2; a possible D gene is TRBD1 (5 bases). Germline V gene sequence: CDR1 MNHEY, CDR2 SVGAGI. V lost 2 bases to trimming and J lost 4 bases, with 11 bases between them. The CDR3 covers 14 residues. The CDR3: CASSYRTGIYGYTF. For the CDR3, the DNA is TGTGCCAGCAGTTACCGCACAGGCATCTATGGCTACACCTTC.

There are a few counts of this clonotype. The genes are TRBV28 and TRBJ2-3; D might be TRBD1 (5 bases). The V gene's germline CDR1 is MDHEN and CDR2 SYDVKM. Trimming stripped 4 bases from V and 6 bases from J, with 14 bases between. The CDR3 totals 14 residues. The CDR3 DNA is TGTGCCAGCAGTTCGGACACCTTTGGGGATACGCAGTATTTT. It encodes CASSSDTFGDTQYF. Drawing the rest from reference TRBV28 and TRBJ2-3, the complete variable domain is DVKVTQSSRYLVKRTGEKVFLECVQDMDHENMFWYRQDPGLGLRLIYFSYDVKMKEKGDIPEGYSVSREKKERFSLILESASTNQTSMYLCASSSDTFGDTQYFGPGTRLTVL.

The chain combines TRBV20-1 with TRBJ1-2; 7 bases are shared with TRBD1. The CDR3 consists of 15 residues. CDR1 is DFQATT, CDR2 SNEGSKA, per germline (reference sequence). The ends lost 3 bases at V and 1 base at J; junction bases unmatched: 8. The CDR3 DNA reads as TGCAGTGCTAGGGACAGGTCGAGTAATAACTATGGCTACACCTTC. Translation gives CSARDRSSNNYGYTF.

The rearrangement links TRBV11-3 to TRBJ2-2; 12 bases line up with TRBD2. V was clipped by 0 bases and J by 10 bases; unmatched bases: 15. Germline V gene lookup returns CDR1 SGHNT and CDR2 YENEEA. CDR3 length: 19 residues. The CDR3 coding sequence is TGTGCCAGCAGCTTAGATCGCCCCGGACCTAGCGGGAGGGCCGAGGAGCTGTTTTTT. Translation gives CASSLDRPGPSGRAEELFF.

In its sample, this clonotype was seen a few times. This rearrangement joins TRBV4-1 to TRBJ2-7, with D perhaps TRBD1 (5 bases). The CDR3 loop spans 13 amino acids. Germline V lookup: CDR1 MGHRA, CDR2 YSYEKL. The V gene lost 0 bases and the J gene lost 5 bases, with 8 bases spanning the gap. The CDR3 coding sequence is TGCGCCAGCAGCCAAGAGGGGCAGAACGAGCAGTACTTC. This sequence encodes CASSQEGQNEQYF.